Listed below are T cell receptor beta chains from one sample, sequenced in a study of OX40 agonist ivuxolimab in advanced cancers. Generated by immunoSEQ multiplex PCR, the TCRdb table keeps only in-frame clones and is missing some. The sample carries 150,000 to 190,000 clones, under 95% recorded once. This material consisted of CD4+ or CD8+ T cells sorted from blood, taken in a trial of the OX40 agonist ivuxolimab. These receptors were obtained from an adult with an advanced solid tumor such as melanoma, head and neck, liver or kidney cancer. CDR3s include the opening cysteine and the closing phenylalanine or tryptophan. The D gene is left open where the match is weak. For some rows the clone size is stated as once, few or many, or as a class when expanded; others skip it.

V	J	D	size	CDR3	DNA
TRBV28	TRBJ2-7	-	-	CASSLARSYEQYF	TGTGCCAGCAGTTTAGCGCGCTCCTACGAGCAGTACTTC
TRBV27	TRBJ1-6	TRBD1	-	CASRKEGTGDSPLHF	TGTGCCAGCAGGAAAGAAGGGACAGGGGACTCACCCCTCCACTTT
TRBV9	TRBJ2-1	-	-	CASGRGRLYNEQFF	TGTGCCAGCGGCCGGGGCCGACTCTACAATGAGCAGTTCTTC
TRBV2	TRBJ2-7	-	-	CASVLGVSSYEQYF	TGTGCCAGCGTTTTGGGGGTCAGCTCCTACGAGCAGTACTTC
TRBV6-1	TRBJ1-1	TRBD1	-	CASSSTGGTEAFF	TGTGCCAGCAGTTCCACAGGGGGCACTGAAGCTTTCTTT
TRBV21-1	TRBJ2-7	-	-	CASSKGRLAGYEQYF	TGTGCCAGCAGCAAAGGGCGGCTAGCGGGGTACGAGCAGTACTTC
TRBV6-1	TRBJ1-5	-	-	CASSERQGGQPQHF	TGTGCCAGCAGTGAAAGGCAGGGCGGTCAGCCCCAGCATTTT
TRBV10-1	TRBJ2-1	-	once	CASSEWAGTYNEQFF	TGCGCCAGCAGTGAGTGGGCAGGTACCTACAATGAGCAGTTCTTC
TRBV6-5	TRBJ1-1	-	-	CASSYSTDEGEAFF	TGTGCCAGCAGTTACTCGACGGATGAGGGTGAAGCTTTCTTT
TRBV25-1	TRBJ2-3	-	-	CASSQGGTDTQYF	TGTGCCAGCAGTCAGGGGGGGACAGATACGCAGTATTTT
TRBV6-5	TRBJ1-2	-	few	CASSYRGLYGYTF	TGTGCCAGCAGTTACCGAGGACTCTATGGCTACACCTTC
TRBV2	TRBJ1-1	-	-	CASRGGNTEAFF	TGTGCCAGCAGGGGGGGTAACACTGAAGCTTTCTTT
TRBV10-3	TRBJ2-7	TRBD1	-	CAIMRDRGYEQYF	TGTGCCATCATGCGGGACAGGGGTTACGAGCAGTACTTC
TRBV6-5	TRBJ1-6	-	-	CASSYRDVNSPLHF	TGTGCCAGCAGTTACCGGGACGTGAATTCACCCCTCCACTTT
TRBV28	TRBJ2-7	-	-	CASSLSSEGGLFF	TGTGCCAGCAGTTTAAGTTCGGAGGGGGGCTTGTTCTTC
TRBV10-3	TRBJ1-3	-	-	CAISAGGQSSGNTIYF	TGTGCCATCAGTGCGGGCGGCCAAAGCTCTGGAAACACCATATATTTT
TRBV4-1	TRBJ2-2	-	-	CASSQDGALATNTGELFF	TGCGCCAGCAGCCAAGATGGGGCCCTAGCGACGAACACCGGGGAGCTGTTTTTT
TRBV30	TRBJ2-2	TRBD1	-	CAWSGDSHTGELFF	TGTGCCTGGAGTGGGGACAGTCATACCGGGGAGCTGTTTTTT
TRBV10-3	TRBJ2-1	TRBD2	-	CAITPLAGGPNEQFF	TGTGCCATCACTCCTCTAGCGGGAGGGCCGAATGAGCAGTTCTTC
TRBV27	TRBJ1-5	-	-	CASSRGRVDQPQHF	TGTGCCAGCAGCCGGGGCCGGGTTGATCAGCCCCAGCATTTT
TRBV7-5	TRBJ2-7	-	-	CARSSRTSGRNEQYF	TGTGCCAGAAGCTCCCGGACTAGCGGGAGGAACGAGCAGTACTTC
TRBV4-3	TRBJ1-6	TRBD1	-	CASSQDGRGMSYNSPLHF	TGCGCCAGCAGCCAAGACGGCAGGGGGATGTCCTATAATTCACCCCTCCACTTT
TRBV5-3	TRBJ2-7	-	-	CARSVPPGQGSAYEQYF	TGTGCCAGAAGCGTGCCGCCGGGACAAGGGTCCGCCTACGAGCAGTACTTC
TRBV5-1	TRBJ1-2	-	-	CASSLGALEISGYTF	TGCGCCAGCAGCTTGGGGGCGTTGGAGATTTCAGGCTACACCTTC
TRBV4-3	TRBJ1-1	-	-	CASSQDWVAGAEAFF	TGCGCCAGCAGCCAAGATTGGGTGGCGGGGGCTGAAGCTTTCTTT
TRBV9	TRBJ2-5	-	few	CASSVAIQETQYF	TGTGCCAGCAGCGTAGCCATTCAAGAGACCCAGTACTTC
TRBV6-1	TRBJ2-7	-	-	CASSQGLNDYEQYF	TGTGCCAGCAGCCAGGGACTGAATGACTACGAGCAGTACTTC
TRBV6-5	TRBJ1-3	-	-	CASSYGPEISGNTIYF	TGTGCCAGCAGTTACGGTCCGGAGATTTCTGGAAACACCATATATTTT
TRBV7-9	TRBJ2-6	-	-	CARARTVSSGANVLTF	TGTGCCAGGGCCCGGACCGTTAGCTCTGGGGCCAACGTCCTGACTTTC
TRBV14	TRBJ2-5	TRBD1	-	CASSPWDREETQYF	TGTGCCAGCAGCCCGTGGGACAGGGAAGAGACCCAGTACTTC
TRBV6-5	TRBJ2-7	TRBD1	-	CASCRRQGLYEQYF	TGTGCCAGTTGTCGAAGACAGGGCCTTTACGAGCAGTACTTC
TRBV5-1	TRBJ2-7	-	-	CASRPTILAAYEQYF	TGCGCCAGCAGACCAACAATCTTGGCGGCCTACGAGCAGTACTTC
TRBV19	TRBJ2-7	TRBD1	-	CASQRTGGSYEQYF	TGTGCCAGTCAGAGGACAGGGGGATCCTACGAGCAGTACTTC
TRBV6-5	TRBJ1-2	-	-	CASSIGADSHF	TGTGCCAGCAGTATAGGGGCCGACAGCCACTTC
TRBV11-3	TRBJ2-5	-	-	CASSLRTQDQETQYF	TGTGCCAGCAGCCTACGGACGCAAGACCAAGAGACCCAGTACTTC
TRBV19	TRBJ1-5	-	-	CASSEQVSNQPQHF	TGTGCCAGTAGTGAGCAGGTGAGCAATCAGCCCCAGCATTTT
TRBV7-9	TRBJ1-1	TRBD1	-	CASSLPYRGRGNTEAFF	TGTGCCAGCAGCTTACCTTACAGGGGGCGTGGGAACACTGAAGCTTTCTTT
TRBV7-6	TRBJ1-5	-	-	CASSLRGDQPQHF	TGTGCCAGCAGCTTACGGGGGGATCAGCCCCAGCATTTT
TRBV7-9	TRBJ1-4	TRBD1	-	CASSLSDRGKEKLFF	TGTGCCAGCAGCTTGAGTGACAGGGGAAAGGAAAAACTGTTTTTT
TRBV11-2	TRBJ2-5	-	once	CASSAFRGPQETQYF	TGTGCCAGCAGCGCCTTCCGAGGGCCCCAAGAGACCCAGTACTTC
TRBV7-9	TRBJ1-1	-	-	CASSLPQSITEAFF	TGTGCCAGCAGCCTTCCACAGTCGATCACTGAAGCTTTCTTT
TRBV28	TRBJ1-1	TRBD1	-	CASSPGTGRTEAFF	TGTGCCAGCAGTCCGGGGACAGGGAGAACTGAAGCTTTCTTT
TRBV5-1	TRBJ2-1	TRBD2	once	CASAWAGETYNEQFF	TGCGCCAGCGCCTGGGCGGGAGAGACGTACAATGAGCAGTTCTTC
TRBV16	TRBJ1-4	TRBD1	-	CASSQSSGTGNEKLFF	TGTGCCAGCAGCCAATCCTCCGGGACAGGGAATGAAAAACTGTTTTTT
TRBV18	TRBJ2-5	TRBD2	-	CASSHNGGGKETQYF	TGTGCCAGCTCACACAACGGCGGGGGGAAAGAGACCCAGTACTTC
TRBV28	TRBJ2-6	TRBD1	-	CASRPWDSPNYSGANVLTF	TGTGCCAGCAGACCTTGGGACAGTCCCAACTACTCTGGGGCCAACGTCCTGACTTTC
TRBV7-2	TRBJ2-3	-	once	CASSLYSFSSTDTQYF	TGTGCCAGCAGCTTATACAGCTTCTCTAGCACAGATACGCAGTATTTT
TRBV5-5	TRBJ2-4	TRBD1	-	CASSYRDRVGIQYF	TGTGCCAGCAGCTACAGGGACAGGGTAGGGATTCAGTACTTC
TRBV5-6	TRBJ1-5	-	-	CASSLKNSGQPQHF	TGTGCCAGCAGCTTGAAGAACTCGGGGCAGCCCCAGCATTTT
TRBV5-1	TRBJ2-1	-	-	CASSFWDNSQNEQFF	TGCGCCAGCAGCTTTTGGGACAATAGTCAGAATGAGCAGTTCTTC
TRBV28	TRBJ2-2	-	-	CASSTPSTGELFF	TGTGCCAGCAGTACCCCGAGCACCGGGGAGCTGTTTTTT
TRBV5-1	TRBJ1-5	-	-	CASSFMTDQPQHF	TGCGCCAGCAGCTTCATGACAGATCAGCCCCAGCATTTT
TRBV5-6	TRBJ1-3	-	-	CASTPPQGSSSGNTIYF	TGTGCCAGCACCCCACCGCAGGGGTCATCCTCTGGAAACACCATATATTTT
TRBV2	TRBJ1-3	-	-	CASSDMRASGNTIYF	TGTGCCAGCAGTGATATGAGGGCCTCTGGAAACACCATATATTTT